This T cell receptor beta chain was profiled in a study of shared clonotypes between healthy human individuals. Sequencing was performed with immunoSEQ multiplex PCR; in TCRdb, only in-frame clones are kept and a portion is missing. Of roughly 2.2 million clones listed, 85% to 95% are singletons. Trimming removed 8 bases at V and 1 base at J, with 21 bases between. The CDR3 length is 16 residues. Germline-derived CDR1 and CDR2 are SQVTM and ANQGSEA. Specimen: naive CD4+ T cells from PBMCs. Indicated subset: CD45RA+ positively selected. The chain has TRBV29-1 and TRBJ2-4, with D maybe TRBD2 (5 bases). The sequence derives from a man between 18 and 29 years old in good health. Some clones in this sample may be carry-over from other donors' samples. The CDR3 here is CSFQRAAGDAKNIQYF. The CDR3 bases are TGCAGCTTCCAGAGGGCCGCAGGAGACGCCAAAAACATTCAGTACTTC.